This record concerns one T cell receptor beta chain sequence. This clone appeared a single time. This receptor's antigen is unknown. No qualities accompany the bases; no much larger clone lies one base away. V is pared back by 5 bases and J by 0 bases, with 7 bases lying between the germline termini. The germline V gene (reference sequence) provides CDR1 LNHDA and CDR2 SQIVND. The CDR3 has 14 amino acids, counting the end cysteine and phenylalanine. Of all the DNA, just the CDR3 is kept, 42 bases in frame from base 1. Each PCR received spiked-in synthetic TCR analog templates so that absolute template abundance could be estimated from read counts. The immunoSEQ assay used bias-controlled V and J gene primers to amplify TCRbeta CDR3 regions from genomic DNA. Sequencing of rearranged TCRbeta segments was done at approximately 20X coverage. The authors processed their data as follows. Clustering was used to correct sequencing errors, and CDR3s were annotated against IMGT to assign V, D and J genes. Downstream analyses used only productive TCRbeta rearrangements and left out out-of-frame or stop-codon sequences. To compute clonality, Shannon entropy was normalized by the log of the number of unique productive sequences and then subtracted from one. Clones differing between time points or between blood and tumor were identified by Fisher's exact test with Benjamini-Hochberg correction at adjusted p below 0.01. TCRdb took over this immuneACCESS table, retaining in-frame rearrangements with V and J assigned. Such tables are incomplete; in checked studies, under half of the missing clones stem from an unresolved V gene, and the remainder is unexplained. V and J calls and clone size are those listed in that table; D and trimming were worked out from the DNA. Counted in this sample were 50,000 or so clones; about three quarters of them appeared once. The leading ten clones occupy about 4.1% of the sample.

This record comes from a study of PD-L1 blockade in urothelial cancer (dated by TCRdb to about 2017). Context from the whole study: All patients started therapy around 2014 and received atezolizumab 1,200 mg intravenously every 3 weeks. About nine tenths of the roughly 30 patients were males with bladder-origin urothelial cancer, and about 65% of the roughly 30 reported a prior smoking history. An ECOG performance status of 0 or 1 was recorded for the patients, and 0 to 3 prior chemotherapy regimens had been received by the patients. Blood samples were analyzed 3 weeks after the start of treatment (second dose) and 6 weeks after the start of treatment. A median of roughly 140,000 T cells and some 82,000 unique TCRs was obtained from blood samples, and a median clonality of roughly 0.082 was observed. An exploratory multi-omic analysis was conducted of the somatic, immune and clinical correlates of response to PD-L1 blockade with atezolizumab in urothelial cancer. Pretreatment tumor samples, along with matched peripheral blood serially collected before and after atezolizumab treatment, were subjected to TCR sequencing. Durable clinical benefit meant progression-free survival longer than 6 months, and TCR features were also tested against progression-free and overall survival. In the same patients, pretreatment tumors underwent whole exome sequencing and RNA sequencing in addition to TCR sequencing. Under 10 patients reached durable clinical benefit, while about 20 patients did not. Pretreatment blood TCR-seq was available for about 27 patients, at least one posttreatment blood collection was obtained for 24 patients, and tumor TCR-seq was available for 24 patients. The full study reports these points: Improved progression-free and overall survival was associated with having pretreatment peripheral blood TCR clonality below the median. Among patients with durable benefit, tumor-associated TCR clones showed greater expansion in peripheral blood 3 weeks after treatment started (n of about 20, p = 0.022). Small sample size (n of about 30) and many exploratory analyses mean the results are intended to be hypothesis-generating.

The time point label of this sample denotes: pretreatment peripheral blood. A cohort of 25 to 35 patients with locally advanced or metastatic urothelial carcinoma, treated at Memorial Sloan Kettering on a trial protocol, was included. Peripheral blood mononuclear cells were collected pretreatment and during treatment, with between 1 and 8 total time points obtained per patient. The Qiagen DNeasy Blood extraction kit was used to purify genomic DNA from total PBMCs and tumor samples. PBMCs were collected pretreatment and during treatment, and were isolated and stored as previously described. The V and J segments used are TRBV19 and TRBJ1-4; the D gene cannot be resolved reliably. This specimen consisted of PBMCs, obtained around atezolizumab (anti-PD-L1) treatment. The clonotype originates from a man in his sixties or seventies with urothelial cancer. The CDR3 protein: CASSEHATNEKLFF. The base sequence is TGTGCCAGTAGTGAACACGCAACTAATGAAAAACTGTTTTTT.